This TCR beta chain was sequenced in a study of blood T cells in healthy people across ages (dated by TCRdb to 2013 to 2016). A note on the overall study: Template switching captured roughly one uniquely barcoded TCR beta cDNA molecule per two T cells in model experiments. To avoid experimental bias, donors of different ages were spread randomly across the sequencing lanes. The donors were split into four age groups: young (average 16 years), middle-aged (about 40), aged (roughly 60) and long-lived (approximately 89). To track age-related changes in TCR beta repertoire diversity, the study relied on deep sequencing normalized with unique cDNA molecular identifiers. The study analyzed two additional independent replicas of 1 million unique cDNA reads from the same blood draw for two donors, one aged 18 to 29 and one aged 80 or older.

Overall results and qualifications from the work: Bulk unsorted PBMC profiling prevented conclusive comparison of naive and antigen-experienced compartments. Estimates of total diversity based on one million sequenced T cells were considered lower bounds and underestimates. Observed TCR beta diversity per million T cells fell roughly linearly with age, and a significant reduction was already apparent by age roughly 40. The long-lived group showed more naive CD4+ T cells, fewer expanded clones and increased TCR diversity than the aged group, suggesting age selection. A strong correlation was found between observed TCR beta diversity and the percentage of naive T cells measured by flow cytometry. Donor CMV infection status was unknown, potentially confounding age-related changes in expanded clonotypes.

This clonotype was seen more than once but under ten times. The antigen this receptor binds is unknown. The input lacks base qualities; no much larger clone sits a single base away. The CDR3 spans 14 residues, from the cysteine through the phenylalanine. Only the CDR3 part of the read is kept: 42 bases, read in frame from the first base. Relative to germline, V is missing 3 bases and J is missing 5 bases, with 1 base of the junction outside any gene match. CDR1 is given as SGHTA and CDR2 as FQGNSA, both from the germline V gene. Library method: 5' RACE. The instrument was an Illumina HiSeq 2500. The second PCR ran for about 6 to 12 cycles and used a J-beta primer mix along with a sample-barcoded 5' primer. A template-switch 5' adaptor carrying 12 random nucleotides introduced a unique molecular identifier onto each TCR beta cDNA molecule. Each sample yielded at least 3 million CDR3-containing paired-end reads. The Mint cDNA synthesis kit, primed by a TRBC-specific oligonucleotide, was used to synthesize first-strand cDNA from all RNA. Following uracil-DNA glycosylase treatment, all cDNA underwent a first 18-cycle PCR with the universal primers M1SS and BC2_uni_R. Concerning the study's data processing: For normalization, 1 million high-quality reads, each with a distinct molecular identifier, were randomly selected from each sample. Reads with shared molecular identifiers were discarded instead of being binned into consensus sequences. MiTCR, set to a Q25 quality threshold and the strictest error-elimination algorithm, was used for CDR3 identification, clonotype clustering and error correction. Lower-bound total TCR beta diversity was estimated with a nonparametric unseen species model using Euler transformation. TCRdb passed the public sequencing reads through fastp at Q25 and MiXCR, retaining productive beta sequences. Identical CDR3 proteins give one entry, which carries the most common genes and DNA. None of the V and J calls come from the authors' own analysis; TCRdb made them. In this sample the table shows 700,000 to 850,000 distinct CDR3 sequences, less than 70% of which occur a single time. Approximately 40% of the sample lies in the top ten.

The 40 or so donors, aged about 6 to 100 years, were systemically healthy Caucasian individuals from Russia. Each donor gave 8 to 10 milliliters of peripheral blood, drawn into EDTA-treated Vacutainer tubes. PBMCs were isolated by Ficoll-Paque density-gradient centrifugation, with at least 7 million obtained per sample. Trizol reagent was used to extract total RNA from PBMCs, with at least 5.5 micrograms per sample. Naive CD45RAhigh/CD27high T cell percentages were measured by flow cytometry on a PBMC aliquot from every donor. The rearranged segments are TRBV7-2 and TRBJ1-4, with TRBD1 matching 9 junction bases. The sequence was obtained from a man aged 80 or over in good health. Sequenced sample: blood. The CDR3 loop reads CASSFDRGNEKLFF. The DNA sequence reads TGTGCCAGCAGCTTTGACAGGGGGAATGAAAAACTGTTTTTT. With all but the CDR3 taken from the reference TRBV7-2 and TRBJ1-4 genes, the full variable domain is: GAGVSQSPSNKVTEKGKDVELRCDPISGHTALYWYRQSLGQGLEFLIYFQGNSAPDKSGLPSDRFSAERTGGSVSTLTIQRTQQEDSAVYLCASSFDRGNEKLFFGSGTQLSVL.